This T cell receptor beta chain was profiled in a study of CD8+CD57+ T cells in acquired aplastic anemia. At the level of the study: The mean DNA yield obtained from sorted CD4+ and CD8+ cells came to roughly 3.4 ug. Healthy donors gave roughly 9.9 million reads on average for CD4+ cells.

Researchers used genomic DNA as the template to profile TCR beta VDJ and CDR3. A single record per CDR3 protein comes from TCRdb applying MiXCR to the reads. The sample has some 240,000 distinct CDR3 sequences; 34% are singletons. About this clonotype itself: The antigen is undetermined.

The study, taken as a whole, reports: Both patients and controls carried the same twenty-nine CD8+ CDR3 sequences.

Germline loops: CDR1 LNHDA, CDR2 SQIVND (reference sequence). V shed 3 bases and J shed 2 bases, with 11 bases lying between them. The CDR3 is 15 residues long. Sequencing was carried out using sorted CD4+, CD8+, or CD8+CD57+ T cells (not recorded which) from PBMCs. The V call is TRBV19, the J call TRBJ1-5; D gene uncertain. This sequence originates from a human donor in good health, serving as a control. CDR3 loop: CASSINPFGNQPQHF. As DNA, the CDR3 is TGTGCCAGTAGTATTAACCCTTTTGGCAATCAGCCCCAGCATTTT.